A single sample gave rise to the 30 T cell receptor beta chains below, sequenced in a study of T cells in Graves' hyperthyroidism and ophthalmopathy. Template material for amplifying TCR beta CDR3 regions consisted of RNA transcripts. During a first-round RT-PCR of the TCR CDR3, the HTBI primer set was used. TCRdb passed the multiplex PCR reads through MiXCR, listing each CDR3 protein once. The table has about 360,000 distinct CDR3 sequences, 13% seen once; the top ten hold roughly 8.3%. The sequencing input was blood. All receptors come from a woman aged 18-35 years with Graves' hyperthyroidism.

This clonotype appeared many times. V and J are TRBV2 and TRBJ1-1; 10 bases match TRBD1. The junction had 8 bases not matched to a gene; V was cut back by 8 bases and J by 5 bases. The germline V gene has CDR1 SNHLY and CDR2 FYNNEI. CDR3 length equals 14 residues. The CDR3 sequence is CASAGTGDFTEAFF. The CDR3 bases are TGTGCCAGCGCCGGGACAGGGGATTTTACTGAAGCTTTCTTT.

This clonotype has only a few counts. The J gene is TRBJ2-1, the V gene TRBV9; D uncertain. V was trimmed by 3 bases and J by 4 bases, leaving 8 bases between them. The CDR3 is 13 amino acids. Germline loops: CDR1 SGDLS, CDR2 YYNGEE. As DNA, the CDR3 is TGTGCCAGCAGCGCCGATGCATACAATGAGCAGTTCTTC. This translates into CASSADAYNEQFF. The full variable domain, in which reference TRBV9 and TRBJ2-1 provide the parts outside the CDR3, is DSGVTQTPKHLITATGQRVTLRCSPRSGDLSVYWYQQSLDQGLQFLIQYYNGEERAKGNILERFSAQQFPDLHSELNLSSLELGDSALYFCASSADAYNEQFFGPGTRLTVL.

This clonotype appeared a few times. The gene calls are TRBV4-3 and TRBJ2-1; D is undetermined. The CDR3 covers 13 residues. Germline lookup yields CDR1 LGHNA and CDR2 YSLEER. V gave up 3 bases and J gave up 5 bases, with 8 bases separating them. The CDR3 DNA sequence: TGCGCCAGCAGCCACCTCCGGGACAATGAGCAGTTCTTC. Protein product: CASSHLRDNEQFF.

This clonotype was observed many times. The chain joins TRBV2 to TRBJ1-1; TRBD1 is a possible D gene (6 bases). This CDR3 contains 13 residues. Germline loops: CDR1 SNHLY, CDR2 FYNNEI. With 7 bases removed from V and 8 bases from J, the gap between germline ends came to 17 bases. CDR3 amino acids: CASTSTQGREAFF. DNA of the CDR3: TGTGCCAGCACTTCGACGCAGGGGAGGGAAGCTTTCTTT.

The genes are TRBV20-1 and TRBJ1-5, with a weak D call TRBD1 (6 bases). The germline V gene has CDR1 DFQATT and CDR2 SNEGSKA (reference sequence). This CDR3 has 16 amino acids. V shed 0 bases and J shed 4 bases, with 16 bases lying between them. The CDR3 spells CSAREVGGARNQPQHF. The CDR3 DNA is TGCAGTGCTAGAGAGGTCGGGGGGGCACGAAATCAGCCCCAGCATTTT.

V and J are TRBV20-1 and TRBJ2-5, with 16 bases fitting TRBD2. Unmatched junction bases numbered 13, after V lost 2 bases and J lost 1 base. The V gene's germline CDR1 is DFQATT and CDR2 SNEGSKA (reference sequence). The CDR3 totals 20 residues. In nucleotides, the CDR3 is TGCAGTGCTAGATTTCTCTCCGGGACTAGCGGGGGGGGCCGCCAAGAGACCCAGTACTTC. It codes for CSARFLSGTSGGGRQETQYF.

This clonotype was recorded only once. Since a much larger clone is just one base distant, this may be a read error. The V gene is TRBV2, the J gene TRBJ2-7, with TRBD1 as a possible D gene (5 bases). The germline CDR1 and CDR2 sequences are SNHLY and FYNNEI. The CDR3 has 14 residues. The V end was cut by 4 bases, the J end by 1 base, with 11 bases between. The CDR3 sequence is CASSGAGFSYEQYF. CDR3 sequence (DNA): TGTGCCAGCAGTGGGGCAGGGTTTTCCTACGAGCAGTACTTC.

The gene calls are TRBV6-1 and TRBJ2-3; 11 nucleotides agree with TRBD2. The CDR3 length is 15 residues. The germline CDR1 and CDR2 sequences are MNHNS and SASEGT. V lost 7 bases to trimming and J lost 2 bases; unmatched junction nucleotides: 5. In DNA, the CDR3 is TGTGCCAGCACCCTGACTAGCGGGGACACAGATACGCAGTATTTT. Its translation is CASTLTSGDTDTQYF.

This clonotype came up many times. This chain links TRBV11-2 with TRBJ2-5, with D tentatively TRBD2 (6 bases). The ends were cut back, 1 base at V and 5 bases at J, with 14 bases in the middle. The germline V gene has CDR1 SGHAT and CDR2 FQNNGV. CDR3 length equals 15 residues. The CDR3 DNA reads TGTGCCAGCAGCTTAGGGGGGGTACTTACGGAGACCCAGTACTTC. Protein product: CASSLGGVLTETQYF.

V usage is TRBV19 and J usage is TRBJ2-2; D remains unclear. There are 13 residues in the CDR3. Germline assignment: CDR1 LNHDA and CDR2 SQIVND (reference sequence). Trimming stripped 3 bases from V and 2 bases from J, with 4 bases between. CDR3 nucleotides: TGTGCCAGTAGTATTTTCAACACCGGGGAGCTGTTTTTT. This gives the protein CASSIFNTGELFF.

This clonotype was detected only a few times. Possible read error: a much larger clone is one base away. The chain couples TRBV3-1 to TRBJ1-6, with D unclear. Germline lookup yields CDR1 LGHDT and CDR2 YNNKEL (reference sequence). The CDR3 is 11 residues long. Here the CDR3 reads CAGSQGSPLHF. CDR3 DNA: TGTGCCGGCAGCCAAGGCTCACCCCTCCACTTT.

This clonotype was seen just once. The rearrangement links TRBV27 to TRBJ1-5; no reliable D call. Trimming took off 4 bases at V and 2 bases at J, with 18 bases between the two ends. Germline loops: CDR1 MNHEY, CDR2 SMNVEV (reference sequence). This CDR3 region has 17 residues. This CDR3 is CASSSQGGVLGNQPQHF. CDR3 in DNA: TGTGCCAGCAGTTCCCAAGGCGGGGTCCTGGGCAATCAGCCCCAGCATTTT.

This clonotype occurred many times. The rearrangement links TRBV12-3 or TRBV12-4 to TRBJ2-5; 7 bases align to TRBD2. This CDR3 spans 12 amino acids. V trimming: 6 bases; J trimming: 5 bases; junction bases outside the gene matches: 3. The CDR3 spells CASSRAGETQYF. CDR3 nucleotide sequence: TGTGCCAGCAGCCGAGCGGGGGAGACCCAGTACTTC.

This clonotype has ten or more counts. The V and J genes are TRBV30 and TRBJ2-7; 8 bases map to TRBD1. The CDR3 extends over 13 amino acids. V lost 0 bases and J lost 7; bases outside the gene matches: 5. Germline lookup yields CDR1 GTSNPN and CDR2 SVGIG (reference sequence). The DNA for the CDR3 is TGTGCCTGGAGTGTACCAGGGGGCGAGGAGCAGTACTTC. Its translation is CAWSVPGGEEQYF.

This clonotype was seen a handful of times. The chain uses TRBV4-2 and TRBJ2-4; TRBD2 aligns across 8 bases. The CDR3 covers 18 residues. Trimming removed 5 bases from V and 0 bases from J; junction bases left unmatched: 12. Germline-derived CDR1 and CDR2 are LGHNA and YNFKEQ. CDR3 bases: TGTGCCAGCAGCGCTCTAGCGGGCGTCAAAATAGCCAAAAACATTCAGTACTTC. It codes for CASSALAGVKIAKNIQYF.

This clonotype was recorded at least ten times. J is TRBJ1-2 and V is TRBV10-3, with D uncertain. Germline lookup yields CDR1 ENHRY and CDR2 SYGVKD. Trimming took 3 bases from V and 0 from J, leaving 8 bases between them. This CDR3 comprises 14 residues. The CDR3 reads CAISDALTNYGYTF. CDR3 DNA sequence: TGTGCCATCAGTGACGCCCTGACTAACTATGGCTACACCTTC.

Ten or more counts support this clonotype. The chain recombines TRBV5-1 with TRBJ1-1; possible D gene TRBD1, 6 bases. V gave up 0 bases and J gave up 1 base, with 19 bases separating them. The CDR3 is 18 amino acids. CDR1 is SGHRS, CDR2 YFSETQ, per germline. The CDR3 reads CASSLVAGAGVTNTEAFF. The CDR3 DNA is TGCGCCAGCAGCTTGGTGGCCGGGGCAGGGGTGACGAACACTGAAGCTTTCTTT. Full variable domain (missing parts from reference TRBV5-1 and TRBJ1-1): KAGVTQTPRYLIKTRGQQVTLSCSPISGHRSVSWYQQTPGQGLQFLFEYFSETQRNKGNFPGRFSGRQFSNSRSEMNVSTLELGDSALYLCASSLVAGAGVTNTEAFFGQGTRLTVV.

In its sample, this clonotype was seen many times. The J gene is TRBJ1-1, the V gene TRBV28; no reliable D call. The length of the CDR3 is 13 residues. Germline assignment: CDR1 MDHEN and CDR2 SYDVKM. Trimming pared 7 bases from V and 1 base from J, leaving 10 bases between. CDR3 DNA sequence: TGTGCCAGCAACCAGGACGCGAACACTGAAGCTTTCTTT. Residues: CASNQDANTEAFF.

This rearrangement joins TRBV19 to TRBJ2-7; D gene uncertain. CDR3 size: 14 residues. CDR1 is LNHDA, CDR2 SQIVND, per germline (reference sequence). Trimming left V 6 bases short and J 2 bases short, with 14 bases between. As DNA, the CDR3 is TGTGCCAGTAGGAGAGACACCCGAACCTACGAGCAGTACTTC. This encodes CASRRDTRTYEQYF.

The chain employs TRBV6-2 or TRBV6-3 and TRBJ2-4; 10 bases match TRBD1. Losses at the gene ends were 6 bases for V and 0 bases for J; bases not matched to a gene: 11. There are 18 residues in the CDR3. Germline values: CDR1 MNHEY, CDR2 SVGEGT. The CDR3 here is CASRGTGTGVVAKNIQYF. The DNA for the CDR3 is TGTGCCAGCAGGGGTACCGGGACAGGGGTTGTAGCCAAAAACATTCAGTACTTC.

In its sample, this clonotype was seen many times. V gene TRBV6-2 or TRBV6-3 combines with J gene TRBJ2-5; the D is unclear. V was cut by 6 bases and J by 2 bases, with 10 bases left in between. The CDR3 is 13 amino acids. Looked up from germline, CDR1 is MNHEY and CDR2 is SVGEGT. The CDR3 DNA sequence: TGTGCCAGCAGCTTCCAGGATCAAGAGACCCAGTACTTC. It specifies CASSFQDQETQYF.

V usage is TRBV6-1 and J usage is TRBJ1-5; no clear D. Trimming took 7 bases from V and 8 from J, leaving 15 bases between them. The CDR3 sequence is 13 residues long. Germline CDR1 and CDR2: MNHNS and SASEGT. The CDR3 nucleotides read TGTGCCAGCACCCCACAAAAATTAGAGCCCCAGCATTTT. Amino acid sequence: CASTPQKLEPQHF.

This clonotype was seen only a few times. The chain uses TRBV29-1 and TRBJ1-1; TRBD1 is a possible D gene (6 bases). CDR1 is SQVTM, CDR2 ANQGSEA, per germline. V was pared by 3 bases and J by 1 base, with 18 bases between. This CDR3 is 16 amino acids long. The CDR3 region is CSVDGPGGRRNTEAFF. CDR3 nucleotide sequence: TGCAGCGTTGATGGGCCCGGGGGGCGGAGGAACACTGAAGCTTTCTTT.

The table lists this clonotype with many counts. V is TRBV20-1 and J is TRBJ2-3; D is perhaps TRBD2 (5 bases). Germline CDR1 and CDR2: DFQATT and SNEGSKA (reference sequence). This CDR3 region has 16 residues. The V and J ends lost 6 bases and 2 bases respectively, with 21 bases between them. The CDR3 DNA follows: TGCAGTGCCACCGGGGAGAGAGAGGTAAACACAGATACGCAGTATTTT. It translates to CSATGEREVNTDTQYF.

This clonotype has at least ten counts. The V and J genes are TRBV7-9 and TRBJ2-1; 7 positions match TRBD2. Per germline, CDR1 SEHNR and CDR2 FQNEAQ (reference sequence). The CDR3 has 19 residues. V lost 3 bases, J lost 4 bases, and 18 bases stayed unmatched. The DNA of the CDR3 is TGTGCCAGCAGCTTGTCTTCCCCTAGCGGAAGGGAACGATACAATGAGCAGTTCTTC. Residues: CASSLSSPSGRERYNEQFF.

This clonotype showed up many times. The junction departs from the called germline gene at one end, perhaps through a read error. The CDR3 is CSAGETSEGQGIGNQPQHF. DNA of the CDR3: TGCAGTGCTGGAGAGACATCAGAGGGACAGGGAATTGGCAATCAGCCCCAGCATTTT. The chain is built from TRBV20-1 and TRBJ1-5; 9 nucleotides align to TRBD1. The CDR3 spans 19 residues. Germline V gene data show CDR1 as DFQATT and CDR2 as SNEGSKA (reference sequence).

This clonotype was seen repeatedly, ten times or more. The chain couples TRBV7-9 to TRBJ2-7; D uncertain. V was cut by 2 bases and J by 2 bases, with 10 bases left in between. CDR1 is SEHNR, CDR2 FQNEAQ, per germline (reference sequence). This CDR3 has 14 residues. The CDR3 DNA is TGTGCCAGCAGCTTACTTGGTGGGACCTACGAGCAGTACTTC. Protein sequence: CASSLLGGTYEQYF. The whole variable domain, remainder taken from reference TRBV7-9 and TRBJ2-7, is DTGVSQNPRHKITKRGQNVTFRCDPISEHNRLYWYRQTLGQGPEFLTYFQNEAQLEKSRLLSDRFSAERPKGSFSTLEIQRTEQGDSAMYLCASSLLGGTYEQYFGPGTRLTVT.

This chain links TRBV3-1 with TRBJ2-4, with TRBD2 as a possible D gene (5 bases). The CDR3 length is 15 residues. V shed 2 bases and J shed 2 bases, with 10 bases lying between them. The germline V gene has CDR1 LGHDT and CDR2 YNNKEL (reference sequence). CDR3 residues: CASSQRSGTKNIQYF. The CDR3 DNA follows: TGTGCCAGCAGCCAAAGATCGGGGACCAAAAACATTCAGTACTTC.

V usage is TRBV6-8 and J usage is TRBJ2-7; TRBD1 aligns across 8 bases. V shed 0 bases, J shed 4 bases, and the junction held 5 bases outside the gene matches. This CDR3 is built from 15 residues. Germline V CDR1 and CDR2: MNHGY, SAAAGT. CDR3 sequence reads: CASSYSSQGAYEQYF. The DNA of the CDR3 is TGTGCCAGCAGTTACTCGAGCCAGGGGGCTTACGAGCAGTACTTC.

This clonotype was recorded many times. A much more abundant neighbour one base away suggests this may be a read error. V is TRBV6-5 and J is TRBJ1-2; no definite D call. Germline V gene lookup returns CDR1 MNHEY and CDR2 SVGAGI. The CDR3 sequence is 12 residues long. The V gene lost 1 base and the J gene lost 8 bases, with 8 bases spanning the gap. The CDR3 region is CASSYLDQGYTF. The DNA for the CDR3 is TGTGCCAGCAGTTACTTGGATCAAGGCTACACCTTC.